Each of the 24 T cell receptor beta chains below was sequenced from the same sample in a study of OX40 agonist ivuxolimab in advanced cancers. Clones were read by immunoSEQ multiplex PCR, and TCRdb kept only the in-frame ones, dropping some. The repertoire holds about 62,000 clones, with 85% as singletons. The material sequenced was CD4+ or CD8+ T cells sorted from blood, taken in a trial of the OX40 agonist ivuxolimab. The receptors come from an adult with an advanced solid tumor such as melanoma, head and neck, liver or kidney cancer.

The chain joins TRBV2 to TRBJ2-1; tentatively, D is TRBD1 (6 bases). This CDR3 is built from 17 residues. Between the trimmed V and J ends, which lost 6 bases and 7 bases, there was a span of 25 bases. Germline V gene data show CDR1 as SNHLY and CDR2 as FYNNEI. CDR3 sequence: CASSHNTDRSWENEQFF. CDR3 bases: TGTGCCAGCAGCCACAATACTGACAGGAGCTGGGAGAATGAGCAGTTCTTC.

The chain recombines TRBV11-2 with TRBJ2-1, with 10 bases fitting TRBD2. This CDR3 has 15 amino acids. In germline, CDR1 is SGHAT, CDR2 FQNNGV. The V gene end was trimmed by 5 bases and the J gene end by 5 bases; junction bases not matched to a gene: 6. CDR3 sequence: CASSTSSGRHNEQFF. Here the CDR3 DNA reads TGTGCCAGCAGCACATCTAGCGGGAGACACAATGAGCAGTTCTTC. Using reference TRBV11-2 and TRBJ2-1 for the parts outside the CDR3, the full variable domain is EAGVAQSPRYKIIEKRQSVAFWCNPISGHATLYWYQQILGQGPKLLIQFQNNGVVDDSQLPKDRFSAERLKGVDSTLKIQPAKLEDSAVYLCASSTSSGRHNEQFFGPGTRLTVL.

This chain uses TRBV9 with TRBJ2-5, with a possible D match to TRBD1 (5 bases). The J call may be faulty, since TRBJ2-7 better matches the DNA end. Germline V gene sequence: CDR1 SGDLS, CDR2 YYNGEE. The CDR3 length is 14 residues. CDR3 bases: TGTGCCAGCAGCGTAAGTCAGGGCTCCTACGAGCAGTACTTC. Residues: CASSVSQGSYEQYF.

The V and J genes are TRBV11-2 and TRBJ2-7, with D tentatively TRBD2 (6 bases). This CDR3 spans 15 amino acids. The germline CDR1 and CDR2 sequences are SGHAT and FQNNGV. Trimming pared 3 bases from V and 3 bases from J, leaving 15 bases between. CDR3 sequence reads: CASSFGLSGVYEQYF. The DNA for the CDR3 is TGTGCCAGCAGCTTCGGTCTTAGCGGAGTCTACGAGCAGTACTTC. Complete variable domain (other parts from reference TRBV11-2 and TRBJ2-7): EAGVAQSPRYKIIEKRQSVAFWCNPISGHATLYWYQQILGQGPKLLIQFQNNGVVDDSQLPKDRFSAERLKGVDSTLKIQPAKLEDSAVYLCASSFGLSGVYEQYFGPGTRLTVT.

The chain joins TRBV18 to TRBJ2-7; D is unresolved. Trimming pared 3 bases from V and 5 bases from J, leaving 17 bases between. Per the germline V gene, CDR1 is KGHSH and CDR2 is LQKENI. The CDR3 runs to 15 residues. The DNA of the CDR3 is TGTGCCAGCTCACCGAGTTCGACTCCTTCGGACGAGCAGTACTTC. It specifies CASSPSSTPSDEQYF.

The rearrangement links TRBV5-4 to TRBJ2-3; 10 nucleotides line up with TRBD2. This CDR3 region has 18 residues. Losses at the gene ends were 0 bases for V and 0 bases for J; bases not matched to a gene: 7. CDR1 and CDR2 from the germline V gene are SGHNT and YYREEE (reference sequence). The CDR3 DNA reads as TGTGCCAGCAGCTTGGGAGCGGGAGGGGAAACTAGCACAGATACGCAGTATTTT. Translation: CASSLGAGGETSTDTQYF.

The gene calls are TRBV18 and TRBJ1-1, with TRBD1 matching over 8 bases. V lost 4 bases to trimming and J lost 6 bases; unmatched junction nucleotides: 4. Germline V gives CDR1 KGHSH, CDR2 LQKENI. This CDR3 has 13 amino acids. This CDR3 is CASSRTGSAEAFF. The CDR3 nucleotides are TGTGCCAGCTCACGGACAGGGTCGGCTGAAGCTTTCTTT.

The chain couples TRBV7-9 to TRBJ2-5; TRBD1 matches at 7 bases. The CDR3 has 15 amino acids. Germline V gene lookup returns CDR1 SEHNR and CDR2 FQNEAQ (reference sequence). Trimming cost V 4 bases and J 0 bases; bases outside gene matches: 5. In nucleotides, the CDR3 is TGTGCCAGCAGCTACCCGGGACAGCACCAAGAGACCCAGTACTTC. It translates to CASSYPGQHQETQYF.

The chain joins TRBV5-1 to TRBJ2-1; 7 bases agree with TRBD2. The J segment lost 9 bases and the V segment lost 0 bases, leaving 9 bases of the junction unmatched. Germline-derived CDR1 and CDR2 are SGHRS and YFSETQ. The CDR3 contains 15 residues. CDR3 sequence reads: CASSLGGARLAEQFF. As DNA, the CDR3 is TGCGCCAGCAGCTTGGGCGGGGCTCGACTAGCTGAGCAGTTCTTC.

The J gene is TRBJ2-3, the V gene TRBV11-2; TRBD2 matches 8 bases. Trimming at V came to 4 bases and at J to 2 bases, leaving 5 bases not matched to a gene. This CDR3 spans 15 amino acids. Germline values: CDR1 SGHAT, CDR2 FQNNGV. CDR3 DNA: TGTGCCAGCAGCTCACAACTAGCGGACACAGATACGCAGTATTTT. This sequence encodes CASSSQLADTDTQYF.

This CDR3 is CASSLPRDRGHEQYF. CDR3 nucleotides: TGTGCCAGCTCACTTCCACGGGACAGGGGCCACGAGCAGTACTTC. This chain links TRBV18 with TRBJ2-7, with 10 bases identical to TRBD1. Germline trimming cut 4 bases from V and 5 bases from J; bases unmatched to any gene: 8. The length of the CDR3 is 15 residues. In germline, CDR1 is KGHSH, CDR2 LQKENI.

V and J are TRBV28 and TRBJ2-1, with D possibly called TRBD1 or TRBD2 (5 bases each). Germline V gives CDR1 MDHEN, CDR2 SYDVKM. Trimming left V 2 bases short and J 12 bases short, with 11 bases between. CDR3 length: 12 amino acids. The DNA for the CDR3 is TGTGCCAGCAGTTTAGAGGGACGTGGGCAGTTCTTC. It yields the protein CASSLEGRGQFF.

The chain couples TRBV6-6 to TRBJ2-1, with 13 bases identical to TRBD2. CDR1 and CDR2 (germline): MNHNY, SVGAGI (reference sequence). The CDR3 runs to 15 residues. With V trimmed by 7 bases and J by 6 bases, 6 bases remained unmatched. CDR3: CASNRLAGGPNEQFF. The CDR3 coding sequence is TGTGCCAGCAACCGACTAGCGGGAGGACCCAATGAGCAGTTCTTC.

V gene TRBV27 combines with J gene TRBJ2-3; perhaps TRBD1 as D (5 bases). The germline gives CDR1 MNHEY, CDR2 SMNVEV (reference sequence). V was pared by 6 bases and J by 2 bases, with 18 bases between. CDR3 length: 16 amino acids. The CDR3 sequence: CASRRTGFRYTDTQYF. The CDR3 bases are TGTGCCAGCAGACGAACAGGTTTTAGATACACAGATACGCAGTATTTT.

The V call is TRBV6-6, the J call TRBJ2-7, with D possibly TRBD2 on 6 matching bases. The CDR3 contains 15 residues. CDR1 and CDR2 from the germline V gene are MNHNY and SVGAGI (reference sequence). The V end was cut by 0 bases, the J end by 6 bases, with 15 bases between. The CDR3 sequence is CASSYSMAGSREQYF. As DNA, the CDR3 is TGTGCCAGCAGTTACTCGATGGCGGGATCCCGCGAGCAGTACTTC.

The chain combines TRBV5-1 with TRBJ2-5; 10 bases are a match to TRBD2. This CDR3 spans 15 amino acids. The ends lost 2 bases at V and 4 bases at J; junction bases unmatched: 5. Germline CDR1 reads SGHRS; CDR2 reads YFSETQ. In nucleotides, the CDR3 is TGCGCCAGCAGCTTCTCTAGCGGGAGCACAGAGACCCAGTACTTC. Translation: CASSFSSGSTETQYF.

This clone was counted many times. The CDR3 here is CASRRTGPQYF. The CDR3 DNA sequence: TGTGCCAGCCGAAGGACAGGACCGCAGTATTTT. V is TRBV7-9 and J is TRBJ2-3; the match to TRBD1 covers 7 bases. CDR1 SEHNR and CDR2 FQNEAQ come from the germline V gene (reference sequence). The CDR3 extends over 11 amino acids. J gave up 10 bases and V 8 bases, and 6 bases lay outside the gene matches.

The rearrangement uses TRBV27 and TRBJ2-4; D is uncertain. Deletions cut 6 bases from V and 8 bases from J, with 14 bases between. Germline V CDR1 and CDR2: MNHEY, SMNVEV (reference sequence). This CDR3 comprises 13 residues. CDR3 DNA: TGTGCCAGCAGAAGGAGCCTAGAGGACATTCAGTACTTC. The encoded protein is CASRRSLEDIQYF.

V gene TRBV7-2 combines with J gene TRBJ2-2; D gene unclear. Germline CDR1 SGHTA, CDR2 FQGNSA. V was cut by 5 bases and J by 2 bases, with 9 bases left in between. The CDR3 loop spans 14 amino acids. CDR3 in DNA: TGTGCCAGCAGCCAGGATGTAAACACCGGGGAGCTGTTTTTT. It yields the protein CASSQDVNTGELFF.

The rearrangement uses TRBV5-4 and TRBJ2-2, with D possibly being TRBD2 (6 bases). V lost 0 bases, J lost 6 bases, and 18 bases lay in between. This CDR3 has 17 amino acids. Germline values: CDR1 SGHNT, CDR2 YYREEE (reference sequence). The CDR3 coding sequence is TGTGCCAGCAGCTTGGTGGGTACGGCGGGACGCGCCGGGGAGCTGTTTTTT. It translates to CASSLVGTAGRAGELFF.

V usage is TRBV19 and J usage is TRBJ2-5; TRBD1 matches at 7 bases. The CDR3 has 14 amino acids. J lost 5 bases, V lost 3 bases, and 6 bases had no gene match. Looked up from germline, CDR1 is LNHDA and CDR2 is SQIVND (reference sequence). The CDR3: CASSILGQSETQYF. CDR3 DNA sequence: TGTGCCAGTAGTATCCTGGGACAGTCGGAGACCCAGTACTTC.

The V and J genes are TRBV5-6 and TRBJ2-5; D may correspond to TRBD1 or TRBD2 (5 bases each). In germline, CDR1 is SGHDT, CDR2 YYEEEE. This CDR3 contains 15 residues. V lost 2 bases and J 4 bases, leaving 15 bases between the germline ends. DNA of the CDR3: TGTGCCAGCAGCTTATCATTTACGGGGCCAGAGACCCAGTACTTC. Protein product: CASSLSFTGPETQYF.

This rearrangement joins TRBV18 to TRBJ2-3; 9 bases are shared with TRBD2. CDR1 and CDR2 from the germline V gene are KGHSH and LQKENI. V lost 0 bases, J lost 4 bases, and 5 bases stayed unmatched. This CDR3 is built from 16 residues. CDR3 DNA: TGTGCCAGCTCACCACCCCTAGCGGGAACGTCAGATACGCAGTATTTT. Translated, it gives CASSPPLAGTSDTQYF. The full variable domain, its missing parts supplied by reference TRBV18 and TRBJ2-3, is NAGVMQNPRHLVRRRGQEARLRCSPMKGHSHVYWYRQLPEEGLKFMVYLQKENIIDESGMPKERFSAEFPKEGPSILRIQQVVRGDSAAYFCASSPPLAGTSDTQYFGPGTRLTVL.

The J gene is TRBJ1-1, the V gene TRBV27, with a weak D call TRBD1 (6 bases). The V gene's germline CDR1 is MNHEY and CDR2 SMNVEV (reference sequence). V was shortened by 5 bases and J by 3 bases, with 31 bases between the two germline ends. There are 20 residues in the CDR3. CDR3 sequence: CASSRHYRAGGRESYTEAFF. As DNA, the CDR3 is TGTGCCAGCAGTAGACACTACAGGGCGGGGGGGCGCGAGTCATACACTGAAGCTTTCTTT.